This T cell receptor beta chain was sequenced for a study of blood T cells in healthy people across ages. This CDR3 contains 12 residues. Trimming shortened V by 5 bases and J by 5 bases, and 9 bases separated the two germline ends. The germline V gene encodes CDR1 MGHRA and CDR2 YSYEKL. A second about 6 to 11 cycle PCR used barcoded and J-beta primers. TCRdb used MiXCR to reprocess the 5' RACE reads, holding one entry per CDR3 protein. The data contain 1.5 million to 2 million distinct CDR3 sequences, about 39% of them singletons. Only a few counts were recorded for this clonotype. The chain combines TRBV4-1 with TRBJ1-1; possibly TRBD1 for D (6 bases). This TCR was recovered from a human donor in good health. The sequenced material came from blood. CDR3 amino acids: CASSKQGTEAFF. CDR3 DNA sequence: TGCGCCAGCAGCAAACAGGGTACTGAAGCTTTCTTT.